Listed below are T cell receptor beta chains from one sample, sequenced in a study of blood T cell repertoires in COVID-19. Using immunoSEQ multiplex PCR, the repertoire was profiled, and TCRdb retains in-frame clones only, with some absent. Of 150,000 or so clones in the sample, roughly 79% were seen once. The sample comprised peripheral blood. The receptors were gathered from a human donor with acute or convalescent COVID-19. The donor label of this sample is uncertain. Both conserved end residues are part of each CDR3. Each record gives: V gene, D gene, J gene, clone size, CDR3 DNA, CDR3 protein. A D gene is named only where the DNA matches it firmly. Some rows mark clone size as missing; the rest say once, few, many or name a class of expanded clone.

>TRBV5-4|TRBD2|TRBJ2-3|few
TGTGCCAGCAGCGACGGGACTAGCGGGGTCGGAGATACGCAGTATTTT
CASSDGTSGVGDTQYF
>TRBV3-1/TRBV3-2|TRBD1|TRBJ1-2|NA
TGTGCCAGCAGCCAAGGGATAGGGGGCGATGGCTACACCTTC
CASSQGIGGDGYTF
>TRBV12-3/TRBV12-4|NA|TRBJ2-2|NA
TGTGCCACCCTGGCGGCTTCCGGGGAGCTGTTTTTT
CATLAASGELFF
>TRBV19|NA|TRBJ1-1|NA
TGTGCCAGTACCATTCGCGGACAGATTTCCGAAGCTTTCTTT
CASTIRGQISEAFF
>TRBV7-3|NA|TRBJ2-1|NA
TGTGCCAGCAGCCTAAGACAGGACAATGAGCAGTTCTTC
CASSLRQDNEQFF
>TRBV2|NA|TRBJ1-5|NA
TGTGCCAGCGGGAGCCGGAGCAGCAAGAGCAATCAGCCCCAGCATTTT
CASGSRSSKSNQPQHF
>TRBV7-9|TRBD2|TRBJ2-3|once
TGTGCCAGCAGCTGGAGCGGGGGGGCAGATACGCAGTATTTT
CASSWSGGADTQYF
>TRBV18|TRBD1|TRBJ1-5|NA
TGTGCCAGCTCACCAATCCAGGGGGCTTCGCCCCAGCATTTT
CASSPIQGASPQHF
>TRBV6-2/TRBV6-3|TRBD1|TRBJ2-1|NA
TGTGCCAGCAGTTGGGACAGGGGCGAATACAATGAGCAGTTCTTC
CASSWDRGEYNEQFF
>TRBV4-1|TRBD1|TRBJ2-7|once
TGCGCCAGCAGCCCTGGGACAGCGATCTACGAGCAGTACTTC
CASSPGTAIYEQYF
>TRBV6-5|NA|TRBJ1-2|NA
TGTGCCAGCAGAGTGAGCCCAGGGCCCTATGGCTACACCTTC
CASRVSPGPYGYTF
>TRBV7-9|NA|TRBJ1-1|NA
TGTGCCAGCAACCCCCGAGACAGCCAGAGTGAAGCTTTCTTT
CASNPRDSQSEAFF
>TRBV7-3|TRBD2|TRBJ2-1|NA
TGTGCCAGCAGTCGCGGACTAGCGGGGGGGCAGGATGAGCAGTTCTTC
CASSRGLAGGQDEQFF
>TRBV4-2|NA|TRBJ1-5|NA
TGTGCCAGCAGCCAAAGGGAGAGCAATCAGCCCCAGCATTTT
CASSQRESNQPQHF
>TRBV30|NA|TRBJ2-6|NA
TGTGCCTGGAGTGTACCCAGGGTGGGGACTGGGGCCAACGTCCTGACTTTC
CAWSVPRVGTGANVLTF
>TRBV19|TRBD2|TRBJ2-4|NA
TGTGCCAGTAGTGCCGCGGGGGTTCCTCCACAAAACATTCAGTACTTC
CASSAAGVPPQNIQYF
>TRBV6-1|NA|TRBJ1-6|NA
TGTGCCAGCAGTGAAGCGGGGGCGGCCCAGGGCAATTCACCCCTCCACTTT
CASSEAGAAQGNSPLHF
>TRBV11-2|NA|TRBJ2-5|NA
TGTGCCAGCAGCTTTACTAACAGGGTATATGAGACCCAGTACTTC
CASSFTNRVYETQYF
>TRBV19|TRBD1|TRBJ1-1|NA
TGTGCCAGTAGTATAAGGGGGACAGGGGGGACTGAAGCTTTCTTT
CASSIRGTGGTEAFF
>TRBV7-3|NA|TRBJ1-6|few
TGTGCCAGCAGCCCAACGGGTGGATTCAATTCACCCCTCCACTTT
CASSPTGGFNSPLHF
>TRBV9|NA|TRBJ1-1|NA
TGTGCCAGCAGCGTGGGCGGTGAAGGGGACACTGAAGCTTTCTTT
CASSVGGEGDTEAFF
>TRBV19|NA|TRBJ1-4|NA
TGTGCCAGTAGTCCTTTCCTCGAGAATCAGGGTGAAAAACTGTTTTTT
CASSPFLENQGEKLFF
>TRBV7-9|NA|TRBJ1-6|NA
TGTGCCAGCAGCTTATTGCAGGGGACGGGGAGTTCACCCCTCCACTTT
CASSLLQGTGSSPLHF
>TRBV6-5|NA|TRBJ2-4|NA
TGTGCCAGCAGTTACGGGGGGACCAAAAACATTCAGTACTTC
CASSYGGTKNIQYF
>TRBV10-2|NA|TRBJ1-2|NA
TGCGCCAGCACAGACAGTAACTATGGCTACACCTTC
CASTDSNYGYTF
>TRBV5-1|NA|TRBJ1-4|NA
TGCGCCAGCAGCTTTCCCAGAGAGGCAACTAATGAAAAACTGTTTTTT
CASSFPREATNEKLFF
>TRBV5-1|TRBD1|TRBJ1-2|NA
TGCGCCAGCAGCTTGGTAGGGGGCCACTACGACTACACCTTC
CASSLVGGHYDYTF
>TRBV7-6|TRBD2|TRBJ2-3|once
TGTGCCAGCAGCCCCGGACTAGCCCGAGGAGGCTATCCGCTTTTT
CASSPGLARGGYPLF
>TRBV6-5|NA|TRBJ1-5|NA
TGTGCCAGCACGGGAGGGGACGCCCGACCCCAGCATTTT
CASTGGDARPQHF
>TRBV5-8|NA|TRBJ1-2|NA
TGTGCCAGCAGCTCTAAGGACAGTGTCCTTAATGGCTACACCTTC
CASSSKDSVLNGYTF
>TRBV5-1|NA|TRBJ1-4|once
TGCGCCAGCAGCTTGCCGGAAGGGGTTGAGAATGAAAAACTGTTTTTT
CASSLPEGVENEKLFF
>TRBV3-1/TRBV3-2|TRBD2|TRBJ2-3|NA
TGTGCCAGCAGCCGAATGAAAGGACTAGCGGAGATCACAGATACGCAGTATTTT
CASSRMKGLAEITDTQYF
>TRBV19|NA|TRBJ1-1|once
TGTGCCAGCGCGATACCGGGACAACGAGCTTTCTTT
CASAIPGQRAFF
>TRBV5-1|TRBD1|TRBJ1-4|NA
TGCGCCAGCAGCTCCGGGACAGGGTATGAAAAACTGTTTTTT
CASSSGTGYEKLFF
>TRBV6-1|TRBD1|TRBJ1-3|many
TGTGCCAGCAGTGAGAGGGGGCTAGGAAACACCATATATTTT
CASSERGLGNTIYF
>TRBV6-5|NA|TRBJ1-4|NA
TGTGCCAGCAGTTACAAGGGAGGGGGGTATGAAAAACTGTTTTTT
CASSYKGGGYEKLFF
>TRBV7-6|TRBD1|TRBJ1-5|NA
TGTGCCAGCAGTTCCGGGACAGGGCTATATAGCAATCAGCCCCAGCATTTT
CASSSGTGLYSNQPQHF
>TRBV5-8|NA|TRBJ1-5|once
TGTGCCAGCAGCTTTCAGGGACTCCGCAATCAGCCCCAGCATTTT
CASSFQGLRNQPQHF
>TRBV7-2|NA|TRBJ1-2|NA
TGTGCCAGCAGCTTAGGCGGCATCGGAGGCTATGGCTACACCTTC
CASSLGGIGGYGYTF
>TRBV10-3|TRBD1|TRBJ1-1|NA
TGTGCCACCACAGGGGGCTCTACTGAAGCTTTCTTT
CATTGGSTEAFF
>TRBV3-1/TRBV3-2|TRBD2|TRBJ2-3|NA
TGTGCCAGCAGCCAATCATCCGGGACTACAGCCACAGATACGCAGTATTTT
CASSQSSGTTATDTQYF
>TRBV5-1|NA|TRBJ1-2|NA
TGCGCCAGCAGCGGATCAAGACAGGAGTCCTTCTATGGCTACACCTTC
CASSGSRQESFYGYTF
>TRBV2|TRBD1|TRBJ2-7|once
TGTGCCAGCAGTGGGCCTACCCAGGACAGGGCGACCTACGAGCAGTACTTC
CASSGPTQDRATYEQYF
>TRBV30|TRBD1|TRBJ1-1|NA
TGTGCCTGGAGATCGACAGGGCGGGCTGGGGCTTTCTTT
CAWRSTGRAGAFF
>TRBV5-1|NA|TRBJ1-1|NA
TGCGCCAGCAGCTTGGGGGGACTGTCGAACACTGAAGCTTTCTTT
CASSLGGLSNTEAFF
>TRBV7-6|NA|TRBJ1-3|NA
TGTGCCAGCAGCTTCTATGGGACTTCGGACTCTGGAAACACCATATATTTT
CASSFYGTSDSGNTIYF
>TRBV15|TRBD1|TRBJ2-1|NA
TGTGCCACCAGCAGTACCCGACAGGGGGGCTCCTACAATGAGCAGTTCTTC
CATSSTRQGGSYNEQFF
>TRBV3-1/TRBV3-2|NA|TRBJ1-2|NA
TGTGCCAGCAGCCAAGAAGCGCTCGCGGGCGGCGGCTACACCTTC
CASSQEALAGGGYTF
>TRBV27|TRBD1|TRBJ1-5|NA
TGTGCCAGCAGCGTGACAGGGGGGCCTACCCAGCCCCAGCATTTT
CASSVTGGPTQPQHF
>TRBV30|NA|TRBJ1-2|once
TGTGCCTGTTACCGTCGGTTGAGGGCGGGAGGCGATGGTTTTTATGGCTACACCTTC
CACYRRLRAGGDGFYGYTF
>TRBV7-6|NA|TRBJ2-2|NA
TGTGCCAGCAGCTTAATCAGGTCCACCGGGGAGCTGTTTTTT
CASSLIRSTGELFF
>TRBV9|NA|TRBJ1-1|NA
TGTGCCAGCAGCGTAGTGGGGGCCACTGAAGCTTTCTTT
CASSVVGATEAFF
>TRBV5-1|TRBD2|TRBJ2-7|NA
TGCGCCAGCAGTTTATCCCCCCGGGGGGGGTTCACCGAGCAGTACTTC
CASSLSPRGGFTEQYF
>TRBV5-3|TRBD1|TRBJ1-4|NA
TGTGCCAGAAGCCCCCGGACAGGATCTGCAACTAATGAAAAACTGTTTTTT
CARSPRTGSATNEKLFF
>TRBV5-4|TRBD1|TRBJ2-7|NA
TGTGCCAGCAGCCGGGACAGCTACGAGCAGTACTTC
CASSRDSYEQYF
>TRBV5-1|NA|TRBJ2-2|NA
TGCGCCAGCAGCTCGGGGGCGGGGGCTACGAACACCGGGGAGCTGTTTTTT
CASSSGAGATNTGELFF